This TCR beta chain was identified during a study of blood T cell repertoires in COVID-19. Study details: The study drew acute and convalescent COVID-19 samples from the United States, Italy and Spain.

Using immunoSEQ multiplex PCR, the repertoire was profiled, and TCRdb retains in-frame clones only, with some absent. The sample shows roughly 24,000 clones, roughly 85% of them seen only once. Trimming stripped 7 bases from V and 2 bases from J, with 9 bases between. The germline gives CDR1 SGHTA, CDR2 FQGNSA. This CDR3 comprises 13 residues. The sequence came from a human donor in a cohort sampled during active COVID-19. The chain is built from TRBV7-2 and TRBJ1-3; no definite D call. Specimen: peripheral blood. CDR3 nucleotides: TGTGCCAGCACTGCGGTACCTGGAAACACCATATATTTT. It specifies CASTAVPGNTIYF.